Listed below are T cell receptor beta chains from one sample, sequenced in a study of T cell responses to AZD1222 COVID-19 vaccine. TCRdb's copy holds only in-frame clones and misses some; the assay was immunoSEQ multiplex PCR. This table holds around 80,000 clones, 87% found once. This specimen consisted of peripheral blood, obtained 28 days after the second AZD1222 dose. All receptors derive from an adult who received the AZD1222 COVID-19 vaccine. Both conserved end residues are part of each CDR3. The D gene is left open where the match is weak. The listing skips clone size in some rows; elsewhere it reads once, few, many or a size class.

cdr3_length: 17; d_call: TRBD2; v_call: TRBV4-3; j_call: TRBJ2-1; clone_size: NA; cdr3_nt: TGCGCCAGCAGCCAAGAGGGGGCGGGAGGACCCTACAATGAGCAGTTCTTC; cdr3_aa: CASSQEGAGGPYNEQFF
cdr3_length: 12; d_call: NA; v_call: TRBV10-3; j_call: TRBJ2-7; clone_size: NA; cdr3_nt: TGTGCCATCAGTGAGTCCACCTACGAGCAGTACTTC; cdr3_aa: CAISESTYEQYF
cdr3_length: 12; d_call: NA; v_call: TRBV19; j_call: TRBJ1-2; clone_size: NA; cdr3_nt: TGTGCCAGTACCCTAGGAATTTATGGCTACACCTTC; cdr3_aa: CASTLGIYGYTF
cdr3_length: 13; d_call: TRBD1; v_call: TRBV6-5; j_call: TRBJ2-7; clone_size: NA; cdr3_nt: TGTGCCAGCATGTGGACAGGGGGCTACGAGCAGTACTTC; cdr3_aa: CASMWTGGYEQYF
cdr3_length: 12; d_call: NA; v_call: TRBV12-3/TRBV12-4; j_call: TRBJ2-2; clone_size: NA; cdr3_nt: TGTGCCAGCAGTTGGGGACCCGGGGAGCTGTTTTTT; cdr3_aa: CASSWGPGELFF
cdr3_length: 16; d_call: NA; v_call: TRBV11-2; j_call: TRBJ1-4; clone_size: NA; cdr3_nt: TGTGCCAGCAGCGCGGAAACAGGGTCGGCTAATGAAAAACTGTTTTTT; cdr3_aa: CASSAETGSANEKLFF
cdr3_length: 14; d_call: TRBD1; v_call: TRBV6-5; j_call: TRBJ2-7; clone_size: few; cdr3_nt: TGTGCCACCATAAGACAGGGTGACGCCTACGAGCAGTACTTC; cdr3_aa: CATIRQGDAYEQYF
cdr3_length: 15; d_call: NA; v_call: TRBV5-8; j_call: TRBJ1-5; clone_size: once; cdr3_nt: TGTGCCAGCAGACAGCCTGGTGATAGCAATCAGCCCCAGCATTTT; cdr3_aa: CASRQPGDSNQPQHF
cdr3_length: 14; d_call: TRBD1; v_call: TRBV6-5; j_call: TRBJ2-2; clone_size: NA; cdr3_nt: TGTGCCAGCAGAACGAAGGGGGCGACCGGGGAGCTGTTTTTT; cdr3_aa: CASRTKGATGELFF
cdr3_length: 14; d_call: NA; v_call: TRBV4-3; j_call: TRBJ1-1; clone_size: NA; cdr3_nt: TGCGCCAGCAGCCAAGCGGACGAGAACACTGAAGCTTTCTTT; cdr3_aa: CASSQADENTEAFF
cdr3_length: 12; d_call: NA; v_call: TRBV30; j_call: TRBJ1-2; clone_size: NA; cdr3_nt: TGTGCCTGGAGTCAACGGGGATATGGCTACACCTTC; cdr3_aa: CAWSQRGYGYTF
cdr3_length: 13; d_call: NA; v_call: TRBV3-1/TRBV3-2; j_call: TRBJ1-2; clone_size: NA; cdr3_nt: TGTGCCAGCTCCCGAAACGGGGACTATGGCTACACCTTC; cdr3_aa: CASSRNGDYGYTF
cdr3_length: 12; d_call: NA; v_call: TRBV6-2/TRBV6-3; j_call: TRBJ1-5; clone_size: NA; cdr3_nt: TGTGCCAGCAGTTACGAGTCGGGAGTGAGGAATTTT; cdr3_aa: CASSYESGVRNF
cdr3_length: 15; d_call: TRBD1; v_call: TRBV28; j_call: TRBJ1-2; clone_size: NA; cdr3_nt: TGTGCCAGCAAAGCCCAGGGGGCCGGATTGGATGGCTACACCTTC; cdr3_aa: CASKAQGAGLDGYTF
cdr3_length: 15; d_call: NA; v_call: TRBV6-5; j_call: TRBJ2-3; clone_size: NA; cdr3_nt: TGTGCCAGCAGTTACGGCGGGGATCCCACAGATACGCAGTATTTT; cdr3_aa: CASSYGGDPTDTQYF
cdr3_length: 13; d_call: TRBD2; v_call: TRBV29-1; j_call: TRBJ2-7; clone_size: few; cdr3_nt: TGCAGCGTTGAGGGACTAGCCCCCTACGAGCAGTACTTC; cdr3_aa: CSVEGLAPYEQYF
cdr3_length: 15; d_call: NA; v_call: TRBV5-1; j_call: TRBJ1-2; clone_size: NA; cdr3_nt: TGCGCCAGCAACGGACAGCCGTTAGCTAACTATGGCTACACCTTC; cdr3_aa: CASNGQPLANYGYTF
cdr3_length: 15; d_call: NA; v_call: TRBV7-2; j_call: TRBJ1-2; clone_size: NA; cdr3_nt: TGTGCCAGCAGCTTAAGTGAGGAGCCCAACTATGGCTACACCTTC; cdr3_aa: CASSLSEEPNYGYTF
cdr3_length: 13; d_call: NA; v_call: TRBV7-2; j_call: TRBJ1-5; clone_size: NA; cdr3_nt: TGTGCCAGCAGCTTAGGGTCCTATCAGCCCCAGCATTTT; cdr3_aa: CASSLGSYQPQHF
cdr3_length: 15; d_call: NA; v_call: TRBV27; j_call: TRBJ2-6; clone_size: NA; cdr3_nt: TGTGCCAGCAGTTTAACCGGGGCTGGGGCCAACGTCCTGACTTTC; cdr3_aa: CASSLTGAGANVLTF
cdr3_length: 13; d_call: NA; v_call: TRBV5-4; j_call: TRBJ1-1; clone_size: NA; cdr3_nt: TGTGCCAGCAGCCTAGGACAGAAACCTGAAGCTTTCTTT; cdr3_aa: CASSLGQKPEAFF
cdr3_length: 14; d_call: NA; v_call: TRBV7-2; j_call: TRBJ2-2; clone_size: once; cdr3_nt: TGTGCCAGCAGCCAAGGACCCTCCGGCGGGGAGCTGTTTTTT; cdr3_aa: CASSQGPSGGELFF
cdr3_length: 13; d_call: NA; v_call: TRBV18; j_call: TRBJ2-1; clone_size: once; cdr3_nt: TGTGCCAGCTCACCACTACAGTACAATGAGCAGTTCTTC; cdr3_aa: CASSPLQYNEQFF
cdr3_length: 16; d_call: TRBD1; v_call: TRBV5-5; j_call: TRBJ1-2; clone_size: NA; cdr3_nt: TGTGCCAGCACCCAAGGCCCCGGTCCCCAGGGGGCTGGCTACACCTTC; cdr3_aa: CASTQGPGPQGAGYTF
cdr3_length: 18; d_call: NA; v_call: TRBV7-8; j_call: TRBJ2-1; clone_size: NA; cdr3_nt: TGTGCCAGCAGACTATCCTCTCCAGGGGAGAGCTCCTACAATGAGCAGTTCTTC; cdr3_aa: CASRLSSPGESSYNEQFF
cdr3_length: 14; d_call: TRBD1; v_call: TRBV6-5; j_call: TRBJ2-1; clone_size: few; cdr3_nt: TGTGCCAGCGGACGGGACAGGGGGAACAATGAGCAGTTCTTC; cdr3_aa: CASGRDRGNNEQFF
cdr3_length: 15; d_call: TRBD1; v_call: TRBV6-5; j_call: TRBJ1-5; clone_size: NA; cdr3_nt: TGTGCCAGCAAGAAAGGACAGGGAAGTGGACAGCCCCAGCATTTT; cdr3_aa: CASKKGQGSGQPQHF
cdr3_length: 10; d_call: NA; v_call: TRBV7-2; j_call: TRBJ1-2; clone_size: few; cdr3_nt: TGTGCCAGCAGTCCAGAGGGCTACACCTTC; cdr3_aa: CASSPEGYTF
cdr3_length: 13; d_call: NA; v_call: TRBV7-2; j_call: TRBJ2-1; clone_size: NA; cdr3_nt: TGTGCCAGCAGCCCCCCCCCGGGTGAACGGCAGTTCTTC; cdr3_aa: CASSPPPGERQFF
cdr3_length: 12; d_call: NA; v_call: TRBV25-1; j_call: TRBJ2-7; clone_size: NA; cdr3_nt: TGTGCCAGCAGTACCAACCGGAGAGGGCAGTACTTC; cdr3_aa: CASSTNRRGQYF
cdr3_length: 15; d_call: NA; v_call: TRBV11-3; j_call: TRBJ2-7; clone_size: NA; cdr3_nt: TGTGCCAGCAGCTTATCCGGGAGTAACTGGGACGAGCAGTACTTC; cdr3_aa: CASSLSGSNWDEQYF
cdr3_length: 14; d_call: TRBD1; v_call: TRBV2; j_call: TRBJ1-5; clone_size: NA; cdr3_nt: TGTGCCAGCAGCGTCGGGACAGGGAATCAGCCCCAGCATTTT; cdr3_aa: CASSVGTGNQPQHF
cdr3_length: 13; d_call: TRBD2; v_call: TRBV7-2; j_call: TRBJ2-1; clone_size: NA; cdr3_nt: TGTGCCAGCAGCTTCAGGCGGGGGGATGAGCAGTTCTTC; cdr3_aa: CASSFRRGDEQFF
cdr3_length: 17; d_call: TRBD1; v_call: TRBV6-6; j_call: TRBJ1-3; clone_size: NA; cdr3_nt: TGTGCCAGCAGTCCCGGGGACAGTTTCTCCTCTGGAAACACCATATATTTT; cdr3_aa: CASSPGDSFSSGNTIYF
cdr3_length: 15; d_call: NA; v_call: TRBV5-6; j_call: TRBJ2-7; clone_size: NA; cdr3_nt: TGTGCCAGCACCGGGATAAACACCAGCTCCTACGAGCAGTACTTC; cdr3_aa: CASTGINTSSYEQYF
cdr3_length: 14; d_call: NA; v_call: TRBV7-3; j_call: TRBJ1-1; clone_size: NA; cdr3_nt: TGTGCCAGCAGCTCTGGTGATTCGAACACTGAAGCTTTCTTT; cdr3_aa: CASSSGDSNTEAFF
cdr3_length: 13; d_call: NA; v_call: TRBV18; j_call: TRBJ1-3; clone_size: NA; cdr3_nt: TGTGCCAGCTCACCACAAGGGGGAAACACCATATATTTT; cdr3_aa: CASSPQGGNTIYF
cdr3_length: 15; d_call: NA; v_call: TRBV2; j_call: TRBJ1-1; clone_size: NA; cdr3_nt: TGTGCCAGCAGAGGAAACAGCCTTATGAACACTGAAGCTTTCTTT; cdr3_aa: CASRGNSLMNTEAFF
cdr3_length: 14; d_call: TRBD1; v_call: TRBV6-5; j_call: TRBJ1-1; clone_size: NA; cdr3_nt: TGTGCCAGCAGCCCCGGGACAGGGCCCCCTGAAGCTTTCTTT; cdr3_aa: CASSPGTGPPEAFF
cdr3_length: 15; d_call: NA; v_call: TRBV19; j_call: TRBJ1-2; clone_size: NA; cdr3_nt: TGTGCCAGTAGTGCCTCAGGGGTACCTCCGTATGGCTACACCTTC; cdr3_aa: CASSASGVPPYGYTF
cdr3_length: 11; d_call: NA; v_call: TRBV6-1; j_call: TRBJ1-5; clone_size: NA; cdr3_nt: TGTGCCAGCAGTGAGGGGTGGCCCCAGCATTTT; cdr3_aa: CASSEGWPQHF
cdr3_length: 13; d_call: NA; v_call: TRBV18; j_call: TRBJ1-2; clone_size: NA; cdr3_nt: TGTGCCAGCTCACCCCCAACTAACTATGGCTACACCTTC; cdr3_aa: CASSPPTNYGYTF
cdr3_length: 12; d_call: NA; v_call: TRBV6-5; j_call: TRBJ2-1; clone_size: NA; cdr3_nt: TGTGCCAGCAGTCGGACTTACAATGAGCAGTTCTTC; cdr3_aa: CASSRTYNEQFF
cdr3_length: 15; d_call: TRBD1; v_call: TRBV7-2; j_call: TRBJ1-4; clone_size: NA; cdr3_nt: TGTGCCAGCAGCCGGAGGACAGGGGAGTCTGAAAAACTGTTTTTT; cdr3_aa: CASSRRTGESEKLFF
cdr3_length: 21; d_call: NA; v_call: TRBV5-3; j_call: TRBJ1-4; clone_size: NA; cdr3_nt: TGTGCCAGAAGCCCTCCCTCGCGACGGGACTTCCTAAGGGCAACTAATGAAAAACTGTTTTTT; cdr3_aa: CARSPPSRRDFLRATNEKLFF
cdr3_length: 15; d_call: NA; v_call: TRBV14; j_call: TRBJ1-6; clone_size: NA; cdr3_nt: TGTGCCAGCAGCTCCTACTCGGGGGCAGGATCACCCCTCCACTTT; cdr3_aa: CASSSYSGAGSPLHF
cdr3_length: 13; d_call: NA; v_call: TRBV6-5; j_call: TRBJ1-5; clone_size: NA; cdr3_nt: TGTGCCAGCAGTTACACAGGACATCAGCCCCAGCATTTT; cdr3_aa: CASSYTGHQPQHF
cdr3_length: 14; d_call: TRBD1; v_call: TRBV29-1; j_call: TRBJ2-3; clone_size: once; cdr3_nt: TGCAGCGTTGCTCCAGGGGGCGGGACAGATACGCAGTATTTT; cdr3_aa: CSVAPGGGTDTQYF
cdr3_length: 15; d_call: TRBD2; v_call: TRBV6-5; j_call: TRBJ2-1; clone_size: NA; cdr3_nt: TGTGCCAGCAGCTCCGGGACTAGCGGAGACCCTGAGCAGTTCTTC; cdr3_aa: CASSSGTSGDPEQFF
cdr3_length: 24; d_call: NA; v_call: TRBV21-1; j_call: TRBJ2-7; clone_size: NA; cdr3_nt: TGTGCCAGCAGCAAGGCGAAACTTGGGACAGGGGAAGGGACTAGCGGGTCGGGGTCAAGGGGGCAGTACTTC; cdr3_aa: CASSKAKLGTGEGTSGSGSRGQYF
cdr3_length: 13; d_call: NA; v_call: TRBV28; j_call: TRBJ1-1; clone_size: NA; cdr3_nt: TGTGCCAGCAGTCCAGGGGAATGGGCTGAAGCTTTCTTT; cdr3_aa: CASSPGEWAEAFF
cdr3_length: 13; d_call: NA; v_call: TRBV5-1; j_call: TRBJ2-1; clone_size: NA; cdr3_nt: TGCGCCAGCAGCTTGGACCTCTACAATGAGCAGTTCTTC; cdr3_aa: CASSLDLYNEQFF
cdr3_length: 16; d_call: NA; v_call: TRBV19; j_call: TRBJ1-1; clone_size: NA; cdr3_nt: TGTGCCAGTAGTATAGTGCCCTCCCTGGGAAACACTGAAGCTTTCTTT; cdr3_aa: CASSIVPSLGNTEAFF
cdr3_length: 16; d_call: NA; v_call: TRBV7-6; j_call: TRBJ2-7; clone_size: NA; cdr3_nt: TGTGCCAGCAGCCCCCGCGTTACTGGGGGCTCCCACGAGCAGTACTTC; cdr3_aa: CASSPRVTGGSHEQYF
cdr3_length: 12; d_call: TRBD1; v_call: TRBV28; j_call: TRBJ1-5; clone_size: few; cdr3_nt: TGTGCCAGCAAGCAGGGGGATCGGCCCCAGCATTTT; cdr3_aa: CASKQGDRPQHF
cdr3_length: 15; d_call: NA; v_call: TRBV10-3; j_call: TRBJ2-3; clone_size: once; cdr3_nt: TGTGCCATCAGTGGGGCTAGCCCAAGGTCAGATACGCAGTATTTT; cdr3_aa: CAISGASPRSDTQYF
cdr3_length: 15; d_call: TRBD2; v_call: TRBV9; j_call: TRBJ2-1; clone_size: NA; cdr3_nt: TGTGCCAGCAGCGTTAGCGGGAGTTTCGGCAATGAGCAGTTCTTC; cdr3_aa: CASSVSGSFGNEQFF
cdr3_length: 15; d_call: TRBD1; v_call: TRBV18; j_call: TRBJ2-1; clone_size: NA; cdr3_nt: TGTGCCAGCCCCCCCTCGGACAGGGTTAACAATGAGCAGTTCTTC; cdr3_aa: CASPPSDRVNNEQFF
cdr3_length: 16; d_call: NA; v_call: TRBV6-5; j_call: TRBJ2-6; clone_size: NA; cdr3_nt: TGTGCCAGCAGTTATGGGCCAGCCGCTGGGGCCAACGTCCTGACTTTC; cdr3_aa: CASSYGPAAGANVLTF